The 28 T cell receptor beta chains given below trace back to one sample, sequenced in a study of response to subunit inactivated influenza vaccine. From the RT-PCR reads, TCRdb called clonotypes with MiXCR, one entry per CDR3 protein. The sample lists around 530,000 distinct CDR3 sequences; about 17% were seen once. The sample in question was CD4+ T cells sorted from PBMCs, obtained approximately 25 months after vaccination. These receptors all stem from a man aged 50 to 69 who received an inactivated influenza vaccine.

This clonotype was seen ten or more times. This chain joins TRBV20-1 and TRBJ2-2, with a weak D call TRBD2 (5 bases). The V gene's germline CDR1 is DFQATT and CDR2 SNEGSKA (reference sequence). The V gene lost 6 bases and the J gene lost 3 bases, with 17 bases spanning the gap. CDR3 length: 15 residues. CDR3 coding DNA: TGCAGTGCCCGATCCAGCGGAATCGACACCGGGGAGCTGTTTTTT. It codes for CSARSSGIDTGELFF.

This clonotype was detected a few times. The rearrangement uses TRBV3-1 and TRBJ1-1; TRBD1 is a possible D gene (6 bases). The CDR3 spans 15 residues. Trimming cost V 1 base and J 5 bases, with 14 bases left between them. Looked up from germline, CDR1 is LGHDT and CDR2 is YNNKEL (reference sequence). CDR3 sequence: CASSQGEGGRTEAFF. DNA for the CDR3: TGTGCCAGCAGCCAAGGGGAAGGGGGACGGACTGAAGCTTTCTTT.

In this sample, this clonotype turned up a few times. The chain couples TRBV3-1 to TRBJ2-7, with D perhaps being TRBD1 or TRBD2 (6 bases each). This CDR3 contains 13 residues. V lost 3 bases to trimming and J lost 7 bases, with 13 bases between them. Germline CDR1 and CDR2: LGHDT and YNNKEL (reference sequence). The CDR3 sequence: CASSHNRAGEQYF. The CDR3 DNA reads TGTGCCAGCAGCCATAACAGGGCGGGGGAGCAGTACTTC.

The V call is TRBV20-1, the J call TRBJ2-3; perhaps D is TRBD1 or TRBD2 (5 bases each). The V end lost 5 bases, the J end lost 2 bases, and 14 bases lay between the germline ends. The CDR3 has 14 residues. The germline gives CDR1 DFQATT, CDR2 SNEGSKA (reference sequence). In nucleotides, the CDR3 is TGCAGTGCTGGAAAGAGGGGCTTCACAGATACGCAGTATTTT. Protein: CSAGKRGFTDTQYF.

The rearrangement links TRBV10-1 to TRBJ2-2; weak D call: TRBD1 (6 bases). Trimming took off 8 bases at V and 1 base at J, with 11 bases between the two ends. CDR1 and CDR2 from the germline V gene are WNHNN and SYGVQD (reference sequence). There are 14 residues in the CDR3. The DNA for the CDR3 is TGCGCCAGCCAAGTAGGGGGGAACACCGGGGAGCTGTTTTTT. Translating gives CASQVGGNTGELFF.

The genes are TRBV20-1 and TRBJ2-1; D may be TRBD1 or TRBD2 (5 bases each). Germline V CDR1 and CDR2: DFQATT, SNEGSKA (reference sequence). V lost 4 bases and J lost 9, with 19 bases in between. This CDR3 is 14 amino acids long. CDR3 DNA: TGCAGTGCTACATACGGGACCATGAACGGTGAGCAGTTCTTC. This encodes CSATYGTMNGEQFF.

This clonotype was found a few times. The genes are TRBV6-1 and TRBJ1-2; tentative D call: TRBD1 (6 bases). The CDR3 spans 13 residues. The germline CDR1 and CDR2 sequences are MNHNS and SASEGT. Trimming shortened V by 1 base and J by 7 bases, and 10 bases separated the two germline ends. CDR3 in DNA: TGTGCCAGCAGTGAAGACAGGGTCGGTGGCTACACCTTC. Protein product: CASSEDRVGGYTF.

There are a few counts of this clonotype. This sequence joins TRBV3-1 and TRBJ2-4, with D tentatively TRBD2 (6 bases). Trimming pared 1 base from V and 6 bases from J, leaving 10 bases between. Germline loops: CDR1 LGHDT, CDR2 YNNKEL (reference sequence). This CDR3 has 14 residues. The CDR3 sequence: CASSQGRDRNIQYF. The CDR3 region has the DNA TGTGCCAGCAGCCAAGGGAGGGACCGAAACATTCAGTACTTC.

This clonotype was seen a few times. This rearrangement joins TRBV20-1 to TRBJ1-5, with D maybe TRBD1 (5 bases). From germline, CDR1 is DFQATT and CDR2 SNEGSKA (reference sequence). V lost 6 bases and J 5 bases, leaving 17 bases between the germline ends. The CDR3 length is 14 residues. The CDR3 nucleotides read TGCAGTGCGGGGGAGACCCGACGGGATCAGCCCCAGCATTTT. As protein: CSAGETRRDQPQHF.

The chain couples TRBV20-1 to TRBJ2-7; no clear D gene. V lost 0 bases to trimming and J lost 0 bases, with 6 bases between them. CDR1 is DFQATT and CDR2 is SNEGSKA in the germline V gene (reference sequence). There are 13 residues in the CDR3. The CDR3 coding sequence is TGCAGTGCTAGAGATATTGCCTCCTACGAGCAGTACTTC. This gives the protein CSARDIASYEQYF.

The CDR3 DNA is TGCGCCAGCGGAGAAGGGATGGAGCAAGAGACCCAGTACTTC. Translating gives CASGEGMEQETQYF. The J gene is TRBJ2-5, the V gene TRBV5-1; D unclear. The CDR3 sequence is 14 residues long. Trimming cost V 7 bases and J 2 bases, with 15 bases left between them. The germline V gene has CDR1 SGHRS and CDR2 YFSETQ.

The J gene is TRBJ1-1, the V gene TRBV27, with TRBD1 as a possible D gene (6 bases). CDR3 length: 14 amino acids. Germline values: CDR1 MNHEY, CDR2 SMNVEV (reference sequence). Trimming pared 6 bases from V and 2 bases from J, leaving 13 bases between. Here the CDR3 DNA reads TGTGCCAGCAGGGTACAGGGCCCTAACACTGAAGCTTTCTTT. Encoded protein: CASRVQGPNTEAFF.

This clonotype turned up a few times. The chain recombines TRBV5-1 with TRBJ2-5; 11 bases line up with TRBD1. CDR1 is SGHRS, CDR2 YFSETQ, per germline. The trim removed 0 bases at V and 2 bases at J, leaving 3 bases unmatched. The CDR3 is 16 amino acids. The CDR3 bases are TGCGCCAGCAGCTTGGCCGGGACAGGGGGACAAGAGACCCAGTACTTC. Translating gives CASSLAGTGGQETQYF.

This clonotype was detected only a few times. The V gene is TRBV15, the J gene TRBJ2-1; a possible D gene is TRBD1 (6 bases). This CDR3 spans 15 amino acids. Germline assignment: CDR1 LNHNV and CDR2 YYDKDF (reference sequence). Deletions cut 1 base from V and 6 bases from J, with 13 bases between. As DNA, the CDR3 is TGTGCCACCAGCAGAGGACAGGTCAGCGGCAATGAGCAGTTCTTC. This codes for CATSRGQVSGNEQFF.

In DNA, the CDR3 is TGTGCCAGCTCTACTAGAGGGGGGGCTGAAACTGAAGCTTTCTTT. Translated: CASSTRGGAETEAFF. The V call is TRBV6-2 or TRBV6-3, the J call TRBJ1-1, with a weak D call TRBD1 (6 bases). The germline CDR1 and CDR2 sequences are MNHEY and SVGEGT. V was shortened by 8 bases and J by 5 bases, with 21 bases between the two germline ends. CDR3 length: 15 residues.

This clonotype has more than one count but fewer than ten. The rearrangement uses TRBV5-5 and TRBJ2-4; D ambiguous. The CDR3 runs 14 residues. Germline loops: CDR1 SGHKS, CDR2 YYEKEE (reference sequence). V shed 4 bases and J shed 3 bases, with 11 bases lying between them. The chain's CDR3 is CASSPSPGKNIQYF. CDR3 DNA: TGTGCCAGCAGCCCGAGCCCGGGCAAAAACATTCAGTACTTC.

V gene TRBV19 combines with J gene TRBJ1-5; 7 bases are shared with TRBD1. This CDR3 is 13 amino acids long. From germline, CDR1 is LNHDA and CDR2 SQIVND (reference sequence). V trimming: 4 bases; J trimming: 6 bases; junction bases outside the gene matches: 3. CDR3 sequence (DNA): TGTGCCAGTAGTAACCGACAGGGTCAGCCCCAGCATTTT. Protein product: CASSNRQGQPQHF. Using reference TRBV19 and TRBJ1-5 for the parts outside the CDR3, the full variable domain is DGGITQSPKYLFRKEGQNVTLSCEQNLNHDAMYWYRQDPGQGLRLIYYSQIVNDFQKGDIAEGYSVSREKKESFPLTVTSAQKNPTAFYLCASSNRQGQPQHFGDGTRLSIL.

This clonotype was counted only a few times. CDR3 region: CASSPWGGAHEQYF. The CDR3 DNA follows: TGTGCCAGCAGTCCCTGGGGGGGTGCCCACGAGCAGTACTTC. V gene TRBV12-3 or TRBV12-4 combines with J gene TRBJ2-7; 7 bases match TRBD2. Unmatched junction bases numbered 9, after V lost 5 bases and J lost 5 bases. The CDR3 length is 14 residues.

This clonotype was counted many times. V usage is TRBV12-3 or TRBV12-4 and J usage is TRBJ1-1; D may be TRBD1 (5 bases). The CDR3 contains 15 residues. V dropped 6 bases and J dropped 6 bases, with 20 bases sitting between them. This CDR3 reads CASRYGWGPSAEAFF. The CDR3 DNA reads TGTGCCAGCAGATACGGTTGGGGCCCCAGCGCTGAAGCTTTCTTT.

This clonotype came up many times. This chain joins TRBV10-1 and TRBJ2-1; 12 bases map to TRBD2. The CDR3 is 16 residues long. Germline trimming cut 0 bases from V and 3 bases from J; bases unmatched to any gene: 0. Per germline, CDR1 WNHNN and CDR2 SYGVQD (reference sequence). The CDR3 nucleotides are TGCGCCAGCAGTGAGTCGACTAGCGGGGGCTACAATGAGCAGTTCTTC. Protein sequence: CASSESTSGGYNEQFF.

The V and J genes are TRBV5-1 and TRBJ2-7; 9 positions agree with TRBD1. This CDR3 comprises 13 residues. V trimming: 3 bases; J trimming: 5 bases; junction bases outside the gene matches: 3. Germline lookup yields CDR1 SGHRS and CDR2 YFSETQ. CDR3 in DNA: TGCGCCAGCAGCTGGGACAGGGCAGACGAGCAGTACTTC. Translated, it gives CASSWDRADEQYF.

The chain joins TRBV2 to TRBJ2-3; 8 bases are a match to TRBD2. After removal of 5 bases from V and 2 bases from J, the junction contained 6 bases not matched to a gene. Germline-derived CDR1 and CDR2 are SNHLY and FYNNEI. This CDR3 is 15 amino acids long. This CDR3 is CASSPGTRNTDTQYF. CDR3 DNA sequence: TGTGCCAGCAGTCCCGGGACTAGGAACACAGATACGCAGTATTTT. Using reference TRBV2 and TRBJ2-3 for the parts outside the CDR3, the full variable domain is EPEVTQTPSHQVTQMGQEVILRCVPISNHLYFYWYRQILGQKVEFLVSFYNNEISEKSEIFDDQFSVERPDGSNFTLKIRSTKLEDSAMYFCASSPGTRNTDTQYFGPGTRLTVL.

This clonotype was found a few times. The chain recombines TRBV4-2 with TRBJ2-2, with TRBD1 matching over 7 bases. Per the germline V gene, CDR1 is LGHNA and CDR2 is YNFKEQ. V lost 0 bases to trimming and J lost 0 bases; unmatched junction nucleotides: 4. The CDR3 runs to 17 residues. The CDR3 protein is CASSQEGGIANTGELFF. CDR3 DNA sequence: TGTGCCAGCAGCCAAGAAGGGGGCATAGCGAACACCGGGGAGCTGTTTTTT.

This chain connects TRBV6-4 to TRBJ2-3; D ambiguous. With 3 bases removed from V and 4 bases from J, the gap between germline ends came to 8 bases. CDR3 length equals 13 residues. CDR1 and CDR2 (germline): MRHNA, SNTAGT. CDR3 nucleotide sequence: TGTGCCAGCAGTGAGGGTAGCCCAGATACGCAGTATTTT. It encodes CASSEGSPDTQYF.

Note on this clonotype: Relative to the germline gene, one junction end is altered; a read error may explain this. The chain joins TRBV6-2 or TRBV6-3 to TRBJ2-4; 11 bases agree with TRBD2. The CDR3 has 11 amino acids. Looked up from germline, CDR1 is MNHEY and CDR2 is SVGEGT. The CDR3 loop is CASATSGSKDF. The CDR3 region has the DNA TGTGCCAGCGCCACTAGCGGGAGTAAGGACTTC.

The chain is built from TRBV7-9 and TRBJ2-1; 8 bases agree with TRBD2. The V gene end was trimmed by 3 bases and the J gene end by 6 bases; junction bases not matched to a gene: 1. This CDR3 is 13 amino acids long. Germline V gives CDR1 SEHNR, CDR2 FQNEAQ (reference sequence). In DNA form, the CDR3 reads TGTGCCAGCAGCTTCACTAGCGGCAATGAGCAGTTCTTC. Translated, it gives CASSFTSGNEQFF.

This clonotype appeared a few times. This sequence joins TRBV3-1 and TRBJ1-1; a weak D match, TRBD1 (5 bases). V shed 1 base and J shed 9 bases, with 21 bases lying between them. Germline V gene data show CDR1 as LGHDT and CDR2 as YNNKEL (reference sequence). This CDR3 is 16 amino acids long. The DNA of the CDR3 is TGTGCCAGCAGCCAAGGTGTCCCCCAGGGCGGCCGAAAAGCTTTCTTT. Protein product: CASSQGVPQGGRKAFF.

The chain couples TRBV5-1 to TRBJ2-3; 10 bases match TRBD2. V shed 7 bases and J 1 base; nucleotides not matched to a gene: 15. The CDR3 has 18 amino acids. CDR1 and CDR2 from the germline V gene are SGHRS and YFSETQ. CDR3 sequence (DNA): TGCGCCAGCCGCCTGGACGTAGCGGGAGGTTTCGGCACAGATACGCAGTATTTT. Its protein product is CASRLDVAGGFGTDTQYF.